This entry concerns a single TCR beta chain. CDR1 and CDR2 from the germline V gene are SEHNR and FQNEAQ (reference sequence). The trim removed 5 bases at V and 9 bases at J, leaving 6 bases unmatched. The CDR3 is 13 amino acids. This entry comes from a study of CD8 T cells in Susac syndrome. Random hexamers primed reverse transcription of about 0.45 to 1 ug RNA. With immunoSEQ multiplex PCR, TCR beta CDR3 was amplified across 54 Vbeta and 13 Jbeta. TCRdb called the immunoSEQ multiplex PCR reads again in MiXCR, with one record for every CDR3 protein. The sample includes around 220,000 distinct CDR3 sequences, roughly 90% of them seen just once.

The V and J genes are TRBV7-9 and TRBJ1-4; 7 bases agree with TRBD1. Material: CD8+ T cells from PBMCs. The receptor was derived from a human donor with multiple sclerosis. CDR3 DNA: TGTGCCAGCAGCGACCGGGACAGCCAAAAACTGTTTTTT. Protein sequence: CASSDRDSQKLFF.